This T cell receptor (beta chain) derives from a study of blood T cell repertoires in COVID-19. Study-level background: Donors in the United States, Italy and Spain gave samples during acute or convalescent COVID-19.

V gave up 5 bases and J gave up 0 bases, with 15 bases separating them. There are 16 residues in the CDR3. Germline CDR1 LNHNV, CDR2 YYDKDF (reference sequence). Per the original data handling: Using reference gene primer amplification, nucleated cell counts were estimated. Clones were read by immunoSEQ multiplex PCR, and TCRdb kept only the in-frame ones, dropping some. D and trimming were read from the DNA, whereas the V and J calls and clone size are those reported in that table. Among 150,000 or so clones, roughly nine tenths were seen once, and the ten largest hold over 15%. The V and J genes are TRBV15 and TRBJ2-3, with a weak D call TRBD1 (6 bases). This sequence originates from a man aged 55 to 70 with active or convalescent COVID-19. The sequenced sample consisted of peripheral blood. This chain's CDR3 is CATSFRQVISTDTQYF. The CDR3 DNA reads TGTGCCACCAGCTTCCGACAGGTCATTAGCACAGATACGCAGTATTTT.